Each of the 5 T cell receptor beta chains below was sequenced from the same sample in a study of cytomegalovirus exposure and HLA in healthy donors. 60 Vbeta and 13 Jbeta primers were used in PCR. Produced via immunoSEQ multiplex PCR; TCRdb's table is partial and in-frame only. Across 60,000 to 80,000 clones, the top ten clones capture roughly 5% of the sample. The sequencing input was PBMCs. The origin of the receptors is a man aged 35-49 years in good health and CMV-seronegative.

The chain carries TRBV28 and TRBJ2-6, with a tentative D call TRBD2 (7 bases). V was shortened by 10 bases and J by 4 bases, with 17 bases between the two germline ends. The germline gives CDR1 MDHEN, CDR2 SYDVKM. The CDR3 consists of 15 residues. CDR3 nucleotide sequence: TGTGCCACAAAGGAGGGGGGGACCGGGGCCAACGTCCTGACTTTC. This gives the protein CATKEGGTGANVLTF.

The V and J genes are TRBV5-1 and TRBJ2-1; TRBD2 agrees at 7 bases. The CDR3 is 15 amino acids. Trimming at V came to 4 bases and at J to 5 bases, leaving 9 bases not matched to a gene. Germline values: CDR1 SGHRS, CDR2 YFSETQ. The CDR3 region has the DNA TGCGCCAGCAGCACCCGCCTAGCGGAGAACAATGAGCAGTTCTTC. Translation gives CASSTRLAENNEQFF.

The rearrangement links TRBV19 to TRBJ1-1; no definite D call. CDR3 size: 13 residues. CDR1 and CDR2 (germline): LNHDA, SQIVND (reference sequence). Trimming cost V 3 bases and J 6 bases, with 11 bases left between them. CDR3 sequence reads: CASSISTSSEAFF. CDR3 nucleotides: TGTGCCAGTAGTATTTCGACTTCTTCTGAAGCTTTCTTT.

The genes are TRBV28 and TRBJ2-7; D unresolved. Germline V gene lookup returns CDR1 MDHEN and CDR2 SYDVKM. The CDR3 runs 13 residues. Trimming cost V 2 bases and J 2 bases, with 7 bases left between them. CDR3 sequence (DNA): TGTGCCAGCAGTTTAAGGCAGGCCTACGAGCAGTACTTC. Its protein is CASSLRQAYEQYF.

The chain carries TRBV14 and TRBJ2-7; D unresolved. Germline loops: CDR1 SGHDN, CDR2 FVKESK. Deletions cut 8 bases from V and 3 bases from J, with 17 bases between. The CDR3 length is 14 residues. The chain's CDR3 is CASSRFGLNYEQYF. CDR3 sequence (DNA): TGTGCCAGCTCTCGTTTTGGCTTAAACTACGAGCAGTACTTC.